The entry below describes one T cell receptor beta chain. Its antigen remains unidentified. The data originate from a study of a mutant IDH1 vaccine in newly diagnosed glioma. Across the whole study: Patients were started on vaccination 4-6 weeks after radiotherapy alone, or with temozolomide cycles. Before enrollment, the patients had been treated with radiotherapy alone, temozolomide alone, or both together. Most of them had received both.

This sample's time point: week 11, during vaccination. Topical imiquimod accompanied each vaccine dose, which consisted of 300 ug of mutant IDH1 20-mer peptide. Profiling relied on immunoSEQ multiplex PCR, and the TCRdb table lists in-frame clones only, not all of them. This sample has under 55,000 clones, with roughly nine tenths found just once. V was trimmed by 5 bases and J by 4 bases, leaving 9 bases between them. Germline V gene sequence: CDR1 SEHNR, CDR2 FQNEAQ (reference sequence). This CDR3 region has 13 residues. This specimen consisted of PBMCs, obtained from a glioma patient whose treatment included an IDH1 peptide vaccine. The TCR comes from a middle-aged man with glioma. The V call is TRBV7-9, the J call TRBJ1-3, with D uncertain. The CDR3 region is CASSRVAGNTIYF. CDR3 DNA: TGTGCCAGCAGCCGGGTGGCGGGAAACACCATATATTTT.